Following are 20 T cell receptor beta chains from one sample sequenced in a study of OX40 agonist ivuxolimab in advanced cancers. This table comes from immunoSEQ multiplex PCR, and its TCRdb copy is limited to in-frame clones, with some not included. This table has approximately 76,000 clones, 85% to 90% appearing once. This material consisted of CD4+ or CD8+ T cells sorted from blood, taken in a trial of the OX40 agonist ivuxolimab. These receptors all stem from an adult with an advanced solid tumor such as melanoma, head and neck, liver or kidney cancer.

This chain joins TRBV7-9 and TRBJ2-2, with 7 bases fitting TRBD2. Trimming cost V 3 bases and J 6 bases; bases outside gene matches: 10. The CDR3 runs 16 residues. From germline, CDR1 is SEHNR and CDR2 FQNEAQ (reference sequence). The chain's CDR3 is CASSFGGRRGSGELFF. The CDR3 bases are TGTGCCAGCAGCTTCGGGGGGAGAAGAGGTTCCGGGGAGCTGTTTTTT. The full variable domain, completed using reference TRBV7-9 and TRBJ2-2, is DTGVSQNPRHKITKRGQNVTFRCDPISEHNRLYWYRQTLGQGPEFLTYFQNEAQLEKSRLLSDRFSAERPKGSFSTLEIQRTEQGDSAMYLCASSFGGRRGSGELFFGEGSRLTVL.

CDR3 residues: CASSLAPVNTIYF. The CDR3 nucleotides read TGTGCCAGCAGCTTGGCCCCCGTTAACACCATATATTTT. The rearrangement joins TRBV11-2 to TRBJ1-3; no firm D call. V lost 3 bases and J lost 7, with 10 bases in between. Germline V gene sequence: CDR1 SGHAT, CDR2 FQNNGV. This CDR3 is built from 13 residues.

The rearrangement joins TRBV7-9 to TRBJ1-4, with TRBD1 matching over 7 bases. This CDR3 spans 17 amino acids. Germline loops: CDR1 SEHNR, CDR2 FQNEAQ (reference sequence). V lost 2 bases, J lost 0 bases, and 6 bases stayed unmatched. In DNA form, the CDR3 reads TGTGCCAGCAGCTTACTACAGGGGCTTGCAACTAATGAAAAACTGTTTTTT. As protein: CASSLLQGLATNEKLFF.

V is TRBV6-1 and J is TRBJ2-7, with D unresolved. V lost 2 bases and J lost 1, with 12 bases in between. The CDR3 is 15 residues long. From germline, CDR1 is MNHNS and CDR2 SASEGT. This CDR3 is CASSERAGSSYEQYF. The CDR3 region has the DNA TGTGCCAGCAGTGAAAGGGCAGGATCGTCCTACGAGCAGTACTTC.

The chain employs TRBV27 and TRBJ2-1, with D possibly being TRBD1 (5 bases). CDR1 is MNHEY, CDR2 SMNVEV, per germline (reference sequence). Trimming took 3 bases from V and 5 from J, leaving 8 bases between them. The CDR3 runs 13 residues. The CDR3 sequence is CASSFQGNNEQFF. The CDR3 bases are TGTGCCAGCAGTTTCCAGGGAAACAATGAGCAGTTCTTC.

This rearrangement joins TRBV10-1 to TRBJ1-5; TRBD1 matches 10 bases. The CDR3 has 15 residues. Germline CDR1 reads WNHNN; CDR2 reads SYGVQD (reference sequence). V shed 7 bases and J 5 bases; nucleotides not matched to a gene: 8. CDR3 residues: CASNQGQGDDQPQHF. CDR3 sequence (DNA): TGCGCCAGCAATCAAGGACAGGGGGACGATCAGCCCCAGCATTTT.

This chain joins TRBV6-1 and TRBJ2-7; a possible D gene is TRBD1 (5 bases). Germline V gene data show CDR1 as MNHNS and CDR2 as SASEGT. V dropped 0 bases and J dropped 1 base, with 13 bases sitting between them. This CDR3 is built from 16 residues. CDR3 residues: CASSEATRVRSYEQYF. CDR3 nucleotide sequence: TGTGCCAGCAGTGAAGCGACCAGGGTAAGATCCTACGAGCAGTACTTC.

CDR3 loop: CASSPTSGRARATDTQYF. In DNA, the CDR3 is TGTGCCAGCAGCCCGACTAGCGGGAGGGCCCGAGCCACAGATACGCAGTATTTT. The rearrangement uses TRBV7-9 and TRBJ2-3, with TRBD2 matching over 14 bases. The CDR3 totals 18 residues. CDR1 and CDR2 (germline): SEHNR, FQNEAQ (reference sequence). V was clipped by 5 bases and J by 2 bases; unmatched bases: 9.

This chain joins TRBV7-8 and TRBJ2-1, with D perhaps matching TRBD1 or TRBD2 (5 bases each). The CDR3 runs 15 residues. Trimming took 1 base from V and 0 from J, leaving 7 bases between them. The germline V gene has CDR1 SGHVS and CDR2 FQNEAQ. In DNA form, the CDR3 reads TGTGCCAGCAGCTTAGAGGGGAGCTCCTACAATGAGCAGTTCTTC. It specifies CASSLEGSSYNEQFF.

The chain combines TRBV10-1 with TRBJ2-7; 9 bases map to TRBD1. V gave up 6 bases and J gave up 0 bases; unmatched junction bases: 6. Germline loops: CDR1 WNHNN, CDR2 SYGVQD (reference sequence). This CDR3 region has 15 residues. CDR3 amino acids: CASRRTGDTSYEQYF. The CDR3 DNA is TGCGCCAGCAGGAGGACAGGGGACACCTCCTACGAGCAGTACTTC.

The CDR3, as DNA: TGTGCCAGCAGCTTGGCCCCTCCAGAGGATACGCAGTATTTT. Amino acids: CASSLAPPEDTQYF. The genes are TRBV5-4 and TRBJ2-3; no firm D call. This CDR3 has 14 residues. The V and J ends lost 0 bases and 6 bases respectively, with 11 bases between them. Per the germline V gene, CDR1 is SGHNT and CDR2 is YYREEE (reference sequence).

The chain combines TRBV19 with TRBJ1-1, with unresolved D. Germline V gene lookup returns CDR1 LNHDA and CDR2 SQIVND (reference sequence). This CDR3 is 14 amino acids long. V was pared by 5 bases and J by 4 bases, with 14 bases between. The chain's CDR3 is CASSPGPFPTEAFF. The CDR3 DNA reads TGTGCCAGTAGTCCGGGTCCATTTCCCACTGAAGCTTTCTTT.

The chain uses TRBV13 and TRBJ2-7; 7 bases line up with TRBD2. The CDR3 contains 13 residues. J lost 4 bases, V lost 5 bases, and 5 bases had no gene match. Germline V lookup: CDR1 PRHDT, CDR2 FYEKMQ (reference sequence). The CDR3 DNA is TGTGCCAGCAGCCCCGGACTAGGGTACGAGCAGTACTTC. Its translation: CASSPGLGYEQYF.

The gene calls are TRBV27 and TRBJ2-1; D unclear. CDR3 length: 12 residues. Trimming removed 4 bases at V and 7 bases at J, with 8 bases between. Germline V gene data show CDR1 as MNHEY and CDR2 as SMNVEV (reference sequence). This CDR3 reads CASSSEANEQFF. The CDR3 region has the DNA TGTGCCAGCAGTTCTGAGGCTAATGAGCAGTTCTTC.

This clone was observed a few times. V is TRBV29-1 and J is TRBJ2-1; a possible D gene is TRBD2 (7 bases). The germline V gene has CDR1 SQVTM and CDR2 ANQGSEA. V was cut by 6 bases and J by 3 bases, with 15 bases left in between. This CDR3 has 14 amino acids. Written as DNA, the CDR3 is TGCAGCGTCGACCGGGGGGCCGTCTACAATGAGCAGTTCTTC. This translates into CSVDRGAVYNEQFF.

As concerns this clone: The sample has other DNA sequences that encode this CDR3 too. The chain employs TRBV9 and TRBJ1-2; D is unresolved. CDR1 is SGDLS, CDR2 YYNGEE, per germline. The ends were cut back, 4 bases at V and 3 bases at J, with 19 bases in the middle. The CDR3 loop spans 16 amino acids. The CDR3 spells CASSPKFQTPDYGYTF. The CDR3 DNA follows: TGTGCCAGCAGCCCCAAATTTCAGACCCCCGACTATGGCTACACCTTC.

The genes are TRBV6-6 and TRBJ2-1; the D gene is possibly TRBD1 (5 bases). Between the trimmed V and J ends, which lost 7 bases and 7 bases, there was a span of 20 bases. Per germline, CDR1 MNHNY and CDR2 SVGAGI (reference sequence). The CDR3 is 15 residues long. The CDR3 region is CASTSPWGLGNEQFF. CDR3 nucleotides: TGTGCCAGCACCTCTCCCTGGGGCCTTGGGAATGAGCAGTTCTTC.

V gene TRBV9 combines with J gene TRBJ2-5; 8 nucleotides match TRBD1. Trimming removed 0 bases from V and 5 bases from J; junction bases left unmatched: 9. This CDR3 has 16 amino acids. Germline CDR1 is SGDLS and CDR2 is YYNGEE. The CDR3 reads CASSVGTGPGQETQYF. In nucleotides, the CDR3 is TGTGCCAGCAGCGTAGGGACAGGGCCCGGCCAGGAGACCCAGTACTTC.

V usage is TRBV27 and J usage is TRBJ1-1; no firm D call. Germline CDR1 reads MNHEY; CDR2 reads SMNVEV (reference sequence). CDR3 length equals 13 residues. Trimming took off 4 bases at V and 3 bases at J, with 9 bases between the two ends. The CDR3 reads CASSWGGHTEAFF. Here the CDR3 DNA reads TGTGCCAGCAGTTGGGGAGGTCACACTGAAGCTTTCTTT.

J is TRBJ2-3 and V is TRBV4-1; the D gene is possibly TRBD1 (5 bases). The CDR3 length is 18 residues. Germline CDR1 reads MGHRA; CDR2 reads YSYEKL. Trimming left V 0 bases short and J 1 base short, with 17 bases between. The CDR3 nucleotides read TGCGCCAGCAGCCAAGATCACCCCCAGGGAATGGGCACAGATACGCAGTATTTT. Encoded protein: CASSQDHPQGMGTDTQYF.